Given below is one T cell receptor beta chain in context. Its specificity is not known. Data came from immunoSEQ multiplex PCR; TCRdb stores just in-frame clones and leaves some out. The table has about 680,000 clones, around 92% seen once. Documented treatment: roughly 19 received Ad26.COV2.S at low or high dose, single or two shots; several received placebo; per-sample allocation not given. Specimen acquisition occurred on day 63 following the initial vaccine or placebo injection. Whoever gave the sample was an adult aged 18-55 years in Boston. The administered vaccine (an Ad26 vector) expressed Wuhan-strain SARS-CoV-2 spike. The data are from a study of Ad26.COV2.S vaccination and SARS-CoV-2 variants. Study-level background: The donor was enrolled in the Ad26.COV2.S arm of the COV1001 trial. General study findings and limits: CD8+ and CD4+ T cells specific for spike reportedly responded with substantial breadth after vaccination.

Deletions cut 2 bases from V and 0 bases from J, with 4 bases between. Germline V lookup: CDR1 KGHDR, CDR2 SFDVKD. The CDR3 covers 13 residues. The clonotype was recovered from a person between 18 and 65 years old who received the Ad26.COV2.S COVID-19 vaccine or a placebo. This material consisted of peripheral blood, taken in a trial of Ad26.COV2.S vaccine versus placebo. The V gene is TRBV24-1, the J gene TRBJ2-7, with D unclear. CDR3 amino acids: CATSDSGSYEQYF. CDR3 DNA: TGTGCCACCAGTGATTCGGGCTCCTACGAGCAGTACTTC.